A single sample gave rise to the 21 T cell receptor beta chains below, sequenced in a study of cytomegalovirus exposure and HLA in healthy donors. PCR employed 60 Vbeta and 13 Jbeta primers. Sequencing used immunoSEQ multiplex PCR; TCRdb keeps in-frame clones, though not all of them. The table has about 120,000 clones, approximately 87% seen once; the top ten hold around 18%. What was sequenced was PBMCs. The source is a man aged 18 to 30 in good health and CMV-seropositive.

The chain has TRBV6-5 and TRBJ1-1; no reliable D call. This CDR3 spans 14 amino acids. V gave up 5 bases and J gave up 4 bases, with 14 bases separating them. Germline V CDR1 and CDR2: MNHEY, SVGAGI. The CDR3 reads CASSPAPGVTEAFF. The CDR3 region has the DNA TGTGCCAGCAGTCCCGCCCCGGGAGTCACTGAAGCTTTCTTT.

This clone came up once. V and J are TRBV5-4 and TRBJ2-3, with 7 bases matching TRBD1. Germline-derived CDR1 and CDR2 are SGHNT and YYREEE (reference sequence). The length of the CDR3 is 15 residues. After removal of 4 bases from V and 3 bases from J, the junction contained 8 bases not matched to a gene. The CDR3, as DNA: TGTGCCAGCAGCCCAAGGGACAGCTTTACAGATACGCAGTATTTT. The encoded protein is CASSPRDSFTDTQYF.

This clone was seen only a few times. The CDR3 sequence is CASSPWLGDTGELFF. CDR3 sequence (DNA): TGTGCCAGCAGTCCCTGGCTAGGGGACACCGGGGAGCTGTTTTTT. The V and J genes are TRBV6-5 and TRBJ2-2; tentative D call: TRBD1 (5 bases). From germline, CDR1 is MNHEY and CDR2 SVGAGI. There are 15 residues in the CDR3. V lost 5 bases and J lost 3, with 13 bases in between.

CDR3 sequence: CASSFATSGAYEQYF. In DNA, the CDR3 is TGTGCCAGCAGTTTTGCGACTAGCGGGGCCTACGAGCAGTACTTC. The rearrangement uses TRBV28 and TRBJ2-7, with 11 bases matching TRBD2. The CDR3 totals 15 residues. Germline values: CDR1 MDHEN, CDR2 SYDVKM. Unmatched junction bases numbered 3, after V lost 3 bases and J lost 2 bases.

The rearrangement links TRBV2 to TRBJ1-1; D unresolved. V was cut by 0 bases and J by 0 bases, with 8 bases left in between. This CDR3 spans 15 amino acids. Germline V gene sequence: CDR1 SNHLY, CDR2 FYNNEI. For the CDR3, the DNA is TGTGCCAGCAGTGAAGCAGCGGGGATGAACACTGAAGCTTTCTTT. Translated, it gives CASSEAAGMNTEAFF.

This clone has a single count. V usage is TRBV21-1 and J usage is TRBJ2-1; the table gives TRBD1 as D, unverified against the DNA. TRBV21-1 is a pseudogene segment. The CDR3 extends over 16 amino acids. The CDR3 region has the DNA TGTGCCAGCAGCAAAGGAACAGACGCTACGTACAATGAGCAGTTCTTC. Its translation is CASSKGTDATYNEQFF.

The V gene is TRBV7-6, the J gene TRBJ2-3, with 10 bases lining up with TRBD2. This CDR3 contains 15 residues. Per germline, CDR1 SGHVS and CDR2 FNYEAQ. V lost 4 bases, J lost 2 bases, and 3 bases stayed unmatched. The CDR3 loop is CASSSSGGVTDTQYF. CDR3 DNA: TGTGCCAGCAGCTCTAGCGGGGGAGTCACAGATACGCAGTATTTT.

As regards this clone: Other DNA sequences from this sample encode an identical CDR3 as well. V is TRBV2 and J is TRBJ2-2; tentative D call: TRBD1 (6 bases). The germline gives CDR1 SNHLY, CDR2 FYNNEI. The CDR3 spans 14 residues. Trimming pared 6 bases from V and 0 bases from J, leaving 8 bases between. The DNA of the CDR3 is TGTGCCAGCAGGGGGGCCTCGAACACCGGGGAGCTGTTTTTT. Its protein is CASRGASNTGELFF.

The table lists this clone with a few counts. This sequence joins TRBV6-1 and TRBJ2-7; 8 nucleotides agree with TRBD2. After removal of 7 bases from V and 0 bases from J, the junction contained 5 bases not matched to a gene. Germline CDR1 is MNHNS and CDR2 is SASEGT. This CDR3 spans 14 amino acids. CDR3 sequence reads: CASITGGDSYEQYF. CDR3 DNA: TGTGCCAGCATCACGGGAGGGGACTCCTACGAGCAGTACTTC.

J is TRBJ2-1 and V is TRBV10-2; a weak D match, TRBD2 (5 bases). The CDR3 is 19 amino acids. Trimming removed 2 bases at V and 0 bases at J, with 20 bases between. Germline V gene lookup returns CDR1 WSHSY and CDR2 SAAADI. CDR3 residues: CASSEPANAGQSSYNEQFF. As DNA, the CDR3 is TGCGCCAGCAGTGAGCCAGCCAACGCGGGCCAGAGCTCCTACAATGAGCAGTTCTTC.

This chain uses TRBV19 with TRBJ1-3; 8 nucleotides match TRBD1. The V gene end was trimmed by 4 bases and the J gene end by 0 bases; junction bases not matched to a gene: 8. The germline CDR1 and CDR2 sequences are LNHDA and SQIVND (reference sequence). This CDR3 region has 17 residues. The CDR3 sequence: CASSKGQAVGSGNTIYF. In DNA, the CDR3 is TGTGCCAGTAGTAAGGGACAGGCCGTTGGCTCTGGAAACACCATATATTTT.

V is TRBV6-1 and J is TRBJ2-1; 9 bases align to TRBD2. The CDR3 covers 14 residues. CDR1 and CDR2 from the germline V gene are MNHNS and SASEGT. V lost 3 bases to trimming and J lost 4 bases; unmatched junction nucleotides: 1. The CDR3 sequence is CASSDTSGYNEQFF. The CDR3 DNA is TGTGCCAGCAGTGATACTAGCGGGTACAATGAGCAGTTCTTC.

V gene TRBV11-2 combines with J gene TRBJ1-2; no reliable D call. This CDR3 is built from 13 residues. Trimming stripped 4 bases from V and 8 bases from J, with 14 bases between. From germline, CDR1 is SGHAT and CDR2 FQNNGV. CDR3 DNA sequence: TGTGCCAGCAGCTCACTTCGAGAAAGAGGCTACACCTTC. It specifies CASSSLRERGYTF.

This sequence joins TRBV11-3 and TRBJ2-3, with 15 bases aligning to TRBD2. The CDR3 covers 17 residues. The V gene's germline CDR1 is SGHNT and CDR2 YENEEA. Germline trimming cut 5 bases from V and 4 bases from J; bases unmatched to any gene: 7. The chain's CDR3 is CASSPGTSGGNADTQYF. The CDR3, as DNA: TGTGCCAGCAGCCCGGGGACTAGCGGGGGGAATGCAGATACGCAGTATTTT.

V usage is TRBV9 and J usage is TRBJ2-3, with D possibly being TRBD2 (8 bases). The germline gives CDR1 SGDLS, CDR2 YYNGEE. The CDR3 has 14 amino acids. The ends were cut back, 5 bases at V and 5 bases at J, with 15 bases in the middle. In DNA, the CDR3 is TGTGCCAGCAGTGGGGACAGCGGGGGAGATACGCAGTATTTT. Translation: CASSGDSGGDTQYF.

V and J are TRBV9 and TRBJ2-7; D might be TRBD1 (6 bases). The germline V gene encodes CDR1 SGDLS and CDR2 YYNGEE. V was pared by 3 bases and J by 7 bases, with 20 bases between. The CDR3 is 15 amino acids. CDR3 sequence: CASSEGVGRTWEQYF. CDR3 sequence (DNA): TGTGCCAGCAGCGAGGGGGTGGGGCGGACCTGGGAGCAGTACTTC.

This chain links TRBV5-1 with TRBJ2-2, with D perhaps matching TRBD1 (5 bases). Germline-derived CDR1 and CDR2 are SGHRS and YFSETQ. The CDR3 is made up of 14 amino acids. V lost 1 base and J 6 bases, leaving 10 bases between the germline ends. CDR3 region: CASSLFRAAGELFF. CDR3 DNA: TGCGCCAGCAGCTTGTTCAGGGCAGCCGGGGAGCTGTTTTTT. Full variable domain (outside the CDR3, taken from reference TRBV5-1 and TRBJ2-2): KAGVTQTPRYLIKTRGQQVTLSCSPISGHRSVSWYQQTPGQGLQFLFEYFSETQRNKGNFPGRFSGRQFSNSRSEMNVSTLELGDSALYLCASSLFRAAGELFFGEGSRLTVL.

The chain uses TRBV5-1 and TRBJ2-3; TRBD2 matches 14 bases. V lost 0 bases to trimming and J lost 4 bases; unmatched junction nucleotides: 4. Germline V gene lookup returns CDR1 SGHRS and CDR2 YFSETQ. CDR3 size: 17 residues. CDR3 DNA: TGCGCCAGCAGCTTGGGGACTAGCGGGGGGTCCCCAGATACGCAGTATTTT. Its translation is CASSLGTSGGSPDTQYF.

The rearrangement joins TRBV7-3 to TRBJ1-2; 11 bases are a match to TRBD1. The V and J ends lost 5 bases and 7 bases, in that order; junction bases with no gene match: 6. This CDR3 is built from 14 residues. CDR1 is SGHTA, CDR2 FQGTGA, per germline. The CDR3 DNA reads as TGTGCCAGCAGCCCAGGACAGGGGGCGGGTGGCTACACCTTC. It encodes CASSPGQGAGGYTF.

CDR3 DNA: TGTGCCAGCAGCTCAAGGGGTCGGGGGACAGACTATGGCTACACCTTC. Residues: CASSSRGRGTDYGYTF. The rearrangement uses TRBV7-9 and TRBJ1-2; TRBD1 aligns across 7 bases. CDR1 is SEHNR, CDR2 FQNEAQ, per germline (reference sequence). V was clipped by 4 bases and J by 3 bases; unmatched bases: 11. The CDR3 length is 16 residues.

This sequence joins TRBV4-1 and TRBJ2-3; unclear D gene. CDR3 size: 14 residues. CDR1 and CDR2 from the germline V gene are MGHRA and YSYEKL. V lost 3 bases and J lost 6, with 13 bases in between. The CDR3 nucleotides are TGCGCCAGCAGCCAGCAAATCCCTGCGGATACGCAGTATTTT. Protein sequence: CASSQQIPADTQYF.